Included here is one TCR beta chain sequence, with context. Its antigen is unidentified. This entry is derived from a study of cytomegalovirus exposure and HLA in healthy donors. With V trimmed by 0 bases and J by 3 bases, 3 bases remained unmatched. There are 16 residues in the CDR3. Germline V gene sequence: CDR1 ENHRY, CDR2 SYGVKD. Study findings and constraints: It was assumed in the presence/absence analyses that sequencing depth was roughly uniform across donors. Association of 15,000 to 20,000 TCR beta sequences with HLA alleles was found at 0.05 false discovery rate in a later analysis. Most TCR sequences showed up rarely, but some public TCRs showed up in many donors.

This PCR relied on a set of 60 Vbeta primers and 13 Jbeta primers. TCRdb's copy holds only in-frame clones and misses some; the assay was immunoSEQ multiplex PCR. The table lists some 180,000 clones, around 76% of them singletons, with under 3% in the top ten. The receptor was isolated from a woman under 40 in good health and CMV-seropositive. Source material: PBMCs. This chain uses TRBV10-3 with TRBJ1-1; 11 bases map to TRBD1. CDR3 nucleotides: TGTGCCATCAGTGAGTCTCCGGGACAGGGGGACACTGAAGCTTTCTTT. It codes for CAISESPGQGDTEAFF.